This T cell receptor beta chain emerged from a study of cytomegalovirus exposure and HLA in healthy donors. For the study at large: Earlier results showed roughly 120 million unique TCR beta sequences derived from some 190 million T cells.

For this clone: Given the absence of the conserved phenylalanine or tryptophan at the CDR3 end, a read error is likely.

PCR involved 60 Vbeta and 13 Jbeta primers. How the authors handled the data: A follow-up analysis tallied around 80 million unique TCR beta chains, roughly 9.9 million shared. TCRdb's copy holds only in-frame clones and misses some; the assay was immunoSEQ multiplex PCR. Clone size and V and J calls were adopted from that table, with D and trimming inferred from the DNA. The sample consists of just over 150,000 clones, under 80% of them appearing once. V was trimmed by 0 bases and J by 7 bases, leaving 13 bases between them. The CDR3 length is 14 residues. The germline V gene has CDR1 SGHNT and CDR2 YYREEE (reference sequence).

The source of this sequence is a female donor in good health and CMV-seronegative. Sample: PBMCs. The rearrangement joins TRBV5-4 to TRBJ1-1; D perhaps matches TRBD1 (5 bases). Written as DNA, the CDR3 is TGTGCCAGCAGCTTGGGCAGGCCTCAGGGTGAAGCTTTCTCT. Its protein product is CASSLGRPQGEAFS.